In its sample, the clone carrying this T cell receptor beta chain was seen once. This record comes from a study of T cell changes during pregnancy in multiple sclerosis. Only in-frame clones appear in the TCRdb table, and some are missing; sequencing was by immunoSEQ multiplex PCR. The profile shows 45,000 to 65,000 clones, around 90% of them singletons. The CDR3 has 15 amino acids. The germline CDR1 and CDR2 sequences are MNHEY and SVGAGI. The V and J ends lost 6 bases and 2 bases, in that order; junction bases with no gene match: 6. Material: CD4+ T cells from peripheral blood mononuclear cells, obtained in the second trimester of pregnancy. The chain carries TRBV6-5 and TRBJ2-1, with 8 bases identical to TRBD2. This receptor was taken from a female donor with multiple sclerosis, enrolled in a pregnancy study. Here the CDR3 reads CASSLSGGPYNEQFF. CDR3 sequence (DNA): TGTGCCAGCAGCCTCAGCGGGGGACCCTACAATGAGCAGTTCTTC.